The source of this T cell receptor beta chain is a study of blood T cell repertoires in COVID-19. Study in general: The analysed material was cDNA or gDNA that came from T cells, B-cell-depleted T cells, or PBMCs.

Trimming took 0 bases from V and 0 from J, leaving 6 bases between them. The CDR3 is made up of 14 amino acids. Germline V CDR1 and CDR2: SGHVS, FQNEAQ. Authors' analysis steps: How many nucleated cells were present was estimated from reference gene primer amplification. Profiling relied on immunoSEQ multiplex PCR, and the TCRdb table lists in-frame clones only, not all of them. V, J and clone size derive from that table, while D and trimming were established from the DNA sequence. The table has under 110,000 clones, approximately 87% seen once. Sequenced: peripheral blood. The receptor was isolated from a woman under 40 with acute or convalescent COVID-19. This chain uses TRBV7-8 with TRBJ2-7; D gene unclear. CDR3 coding DNA: TGTGCCAGCAGCTTAGCGCACAGCTCCTACGAGCAGTACTTC. Translating it yields CASSLAHSSYEQYF.